This note documents a single T cell receptor beta chain sequence. Assay: immunoSEQ multiplex PCR; the TCRdb copy retains only in-frame clones and omits some. Seen here are about 10,000 clones, approximately 90% observed once, and the top ten hold approximately 15%. Positive selection using magnetic beads isolated the CD4+ and CD8+ cells (purity was checked by flow cytometry). This sample was taken from a study of somatic mutations in cytotoxic T cells in rheumatoid arthritis. The overall study: Patient blood, which was peripheral blood collected as 30 ml EDTA, was drawn right after diagnosis and before any treatment started.

The origin of this receptor is a woman between 18 and 29 years old with rheumatoid arthritis. Sequencing was carried out using CD8+ T cells sorted from blood.

CDR3 DNA: TGTGCCAGCAGTTTAGTAGGGGGCGGGTGGAGCAATCAGCCCCAGCATTTT. Its protein is CASSLVGGGWSNQPQHF. The rearrangement links TRBV27 to TRBJ1-5, with 7 bases fitting TRBD1. The CDR3 covers 17 residues. After removal of 2 bases from V and 1 base from J, the junction contained 8 bases not matched to a gene. Germline V gives CDR1 MNHEY, CDR2 SMNVEV (reference sequence).